Shown below are 23 T cell receptor beta chains from a single sample sequenced in a study of blood T cell repertoires in COVID-19 (dated by TCRdb to 2020 to 2022). Library method: the immunoSEQ multiplex PCR assay. Here the immuneACCESS table is served through TCRdb, limited to in-frame sequences with V and J called. Missing clones are a known gap in these copies; in checked studies unresolved V genes cover under half, and the rest lacks a known reason. The sample records 90,000 to 130,000 clones, roughly four fifths of which are singletons. The ten largest make up approximately 16% of the sample. The sequenced sample was peripheral blood. The receptors shown here come from a woman aged 55-70 years with acute or convalescent COVID-19.

In its sample, this clone was seen a few times. The rearrangement joins TRBV7-8 to TRBJ2-3; 7 bases match TRBD1. The germline CDR1 and CDR2 sequences are SGHVS and FQNEAQ. CDR3 size: 16 residues. The V and J ends lost 2 bases and 0 bases, in that order; junction bases with no gene match: 5. Here the CDR3 reads CASSLPTGPSTDTQYF. The CDR3, as DNA: TGTGCCAGCAGCTTACCGACAGGGCCAAGCACAGATACGCAGTATTTT.

The chain employs TRBV24-1 and TRBJ1-2, with unresolved D. Germline V lookup: CDR1 KGHDR, CDR2 SFDVKD. The CDR3 is made up of 14 amino acids. With 0 bases removed from V and 2 bases from J, the gap between germline ends came to 6 bases. This chain's CDR3 is CATSDLNQNYGYTF. The CDR3 DNA reads as TGTGCCACCAGTGATTTGAACCAGAACTATGGCTACACCTTC.

The genes are TRBV4-1 and TRBJ1-5, with a possible D match to TRBD1 (5 bases). V was cut by 0 bases and J by 7 bases, with 13 bases left in between. This CDR3 comprises 15 residues. The germline V gene has CDR1 MGHRA and CDR2 YSYEKL. CDR3 in amino acids: CASSQDATVRQPQHF. The CDR3 region has the DNA TGCGCCAGCAGCCAAGATGCGACAGTTAGGCAGCCCCAGCATTTT.

V gene TRBV5-8 combines with J gene TRBJ2-3, with TRBD2 as a possible D gene (6 bases). Trimming pared 2 bases from V and 0 bases from J, leaving 10 bases between. The CDR3 totals 15 residues. Germline V gives CDR1 SGHTS, CDR2 YDEGEE. CDR3: CASSFTAGSTDTQYF. The CDR3 DNA reads TGTGCCAGCAGCTTTACAGCGGGTAGCACAGATACGCAGTATTTT.

The chain has TRBV10-3 and TRBJ2-7; 9 nucleotides match TRBD2. With 3 bases clipped from V and 4 bases from J, the junction kept 7 bases outside the gene matches. CDR3 length: 15 residues. The germline V gene encodes CDR1 ENHRY and CDR2 SYGVKD. CDR3 bases: TGTGCCATCAGTGACGGGCGGGGGGGCTCTTACGAGCAGTACTTC. As protein: CAISDGRGGSYEQYF.

This clone was detected once. For the CDR3, the DNA is TGTGCCACCAACTCCGGGGGCGGCGGGAGTTACACAGATACGCAGTATTTT. It yields the protein CATNSGGGGSYTDTQYF. The V gene is TRBV24-1, the J gene TRBJ2-3; tentative D call: TRBD2 (7 bases). The germline V and J ends were trimmed by 8 bases and 2 bases, with 22 bases remaining between them. From germline, CDR1 is KGHDR and CDR2 SFDVKD. The CDR3 covers 17 residues.

The chain joins TRBV7-6 to TRBJ2-7; 8 positions match TRBD2. Germline CDR1 SGHVS, CDR2 FNYEAQ. J gave up 5 bases and V 2 bases, and 8 bases lay outside the gene matches. The CDR3 runs 15 residues. CDR3 coding DNA: TGTGCCAGCAGCTTACTCACCGGGAGGGGAGACGAGCAGTACTTC. It translates to CASSLLTGRGDEQYF.

The V and J genes are TRBV19 and TRBJ1-4, with 11 bases that match TRBD1. The CDR3 consists of 14 residues. Per the germline V gene, CDR1 is LNHDA and CDR2 is SQIVND (reference sequence). J gave up 8 bases and V 8 bases, and 7 bases lay outside the gene matches. CDR3 residues: CASEQRDRGEKLFF. CDR3 sequence (DNA): TGTGCCAGTGAACAACGGGACAGGGGGGAAAAACTGTTTTTT.

This clone was detected once. The V gene is TRBV7-9, the J gene TRBJ2-1, with TRBD2 identical over 8 bases. Losses at the gene ends were 2 bases for V and 2 bases for J; bases not matched to a gene: 5. The CDR3 is 16 amino acids. Germline loops: CDR1 SEHNR, CDR2 FQNEAQ (reference sequence). The CDR3 protein is CASSLSTGGAYNEQFF. The CDR3, as DNA: TGTGCCAGCAGCTTATCAACCGGGGGGGCCTACAATGAGCAGTTCTTC.

In its sample, this clone was seen a few times. The chain recombines TRBV7-3 with TRBJ2-6; 10 nucleotides line up with TRBD1. This CDR3 contains 20 residues. The junction had 8 bases not matched to a gene; V was cut back by 0 bases and J by 0 bases. Germline CDR1 and CDR2: SGHTA and FQGTGA. CDR3 loop: CASSLTHRDRGPSGANVLTF. The CDR3 DNA reads as TGTGCCAGCAGCTTAACTCATAGGGACAGGGGACCCTCTGGGGCCAACGTCCTGACTTTC.

The table lists this clone with a count of one. The chain joins TRBV5-4 to TRBJ2-1, with D maybe TRBD1 (5 bases). Germline-derived CDR1 and CDR2 are SGHNT and YYREEE (reference sequence). CDR3 length: 12 amino acids. Between the trimmed V and J ends, which lost 4 bases and 10 bases, there was a span of 12 bases. Here the CDR3 DNA reads TGTGCCAGCAGCCAGGGAAAGGGCGAGCAGTTCTTC. As protein: CASSQGKGEQFF.

This clone was counted a few times. The chain joins TRBV7-3 to TRBJ2-2; no firm D call. Germline V gives CDR1 SGHTA, CDR2 FQGTGA. Trimming left V 5 bases short and J 5 bases short, with 12 bases between. This CDR3 region has 14 residues. Here the CDR3 reads CASSRQSTTGELFF. Written as DNA, the CDR3 is TGTGCCAGCAGCCGACAAAGTACAACCGGGGAGCTGTTTTTT.

Only one count was recorded for this clone. The rearrangement links TRBV28 to TRBJ2-7, with 8 bases matching TRBD1. V dropped 5 bases and J dropped 0; count of bases not matched to a gene: 12. CDR3 length: 17 amino acids. CDR1 is MDHEN and CDR2 is SYDVKM in the germline V gene. CDR3 nucleotides: TGTGCCAGCAGTCCCCCGGCCAGGGGGCGATCCTCCTACGAGCAGTACTTC. Translation: CASSPPARGRSSYEQYF.

The CDR3 DNA follows: TGTGCCAGTAGTACCATAGCGGGGGGTATTAATGAGCAGTTCTTC. It encodes CASSTIAGGINEQFF. The rearrangement links TRBV19 to TRBJ2-1, with 10 bases identical to TRBD2. The ends lost 4 bases at V and 7 bases at J; junction bases unmatched: 7. CDR3 length equals 15 residues. Germline-derived CDR1 and CDR2 are LNHDA and SQIVND (reference sequence).

This clone was observed once. This sequence joins TRBV11-2 and TRBJ2-3, with TRBD2 matching over 15 bases. J lost 5 bases, V lost 5 bases, and 5 bases had no gene match. Germline assignment: CDR1 SGHAT and CDR2 FQNNGV. CDR3 length: 16 amino acids. CDR3 sequence (DNA): TGTGCCAGCAGCCGGACTAGCGGGGGGGCCGAAGATACGCAGTATTTT. Amino acid sequence: CASSRTSGGAEDTQYF. Full variable domain (missing parts from reference TRBV11-2 and TRBJ2-3): EAGVAQSPRYKIIEKRQSVAFWCNPISGHATLYWYQQILGQGPKLLIQFQNNGVVDDSQLPKDRFSAERLKGVDSTLKIQPAKLEDSAVYLCASSRTSGGAEDTQYFGPGTRLTVL.

The V call is TRBV28, the J call TRBJ1-1; 11 nucleotides agree with TRBD1. Germline V gene sequence: CDR1 MDHEN, CDR2 SYDVKM. The CDR3 is 15 residues long. V dropped 6 bases and J dropped 4; count of bases not matched to a gene: 7. The CDR3 bases are TGTGCCAGCAGACTTACCGGGACAGGGGGCACTGAAGCTTTCTTT. It encodes CASRLTGTGGTEAFF.

The chain joins TRBV30 to TRBJ2-5; 8 bases match TRBD2. Germline V gene lookup returns CDR1 GTSNPN and CDR2 SVGIG (reference sequence). V lost 0 bases, J lost 7 bases, and 13 bases stayed unmatched. The CDR3 is made up of 16 amino acids. The CDR3 bases are TGTGCCTGGAGTGTACTGGAGATAGCGGGGCGGGGGACCCAGTACTTC. Translated: CAWSVLEIAGRGTQYF.

The rearrangement joins TRBV15 to TRBJ2-2; 8 bases match TRBD1. From germline, CDR1 is LNHNV and CDR2 YYDKDF (reference sequence). The V gene end was trimmed by 0 bases and the J gene end by 4 bases; junction bases not matched to a gene: 7. This CDR3 has 17 residues. DNA of the CDR3: TGTGCCACCAGCAGAGATCCCGCAGGGGGCTTCACCGGGGAGCTGTTTTTT. It is translated as CATSRDPAGGFTGELFF.

For the CDR3, the DNA is TGTGCCAGCTCACCTACTTTGACTAATGAAAAACTGTTTTTT. Translating it yields CASSPTLTNEKLFF. The genes are TRBV18 and TRBJ1-4; D is undetermined. This CDR3 spans 14 amino acids. Trimming shortened V by 3 bases and J by 2 bases, and 7 bases separated the two germline ends. The germline V gene encodes CDR1 KGHSH and CDR2 LQKENI.

This clone was detected only once. The J gene is TRBJ1-2, the V gene TRBV19; 8 bases match TRBD1. The CDR3 totals 16 residues. Per the germline V gene, CDR1 is LNHDA and CDR2 is SQIVND (reference sequence). With V trimmed by 3 bases and J by 3 bases, 9 bases remained unmatched. CDR3 in amino acids: CASSIMGQVQHYGYTF. The CDR3 DNA reads TGTGCCAGTAGTATTATGGGACAGGTCCAACACTATGGCTACACCTTC. The whole variable domain, remainder taken from reference TRBV19 and TRBJ1-2, is DGGITQSPKYLFRKEGQNVTLSCEQNLNHDAMYWYRQDPGQGLRLIYYSQIVNDFQKGDIAEGYSVSREKKESFPLTVTSAQKNPTAFYLCASSIMGQVQHYGYTFGSGTRLTVV.

The chain recombines TRBV29-1 with TRBJ2-7; 9 nucleotides align to TRBD1. Germline loops: CDR1 SQVTM, CDR2 ANQGSEA. J gave up 2 bases and V 6 bases, and 5 bases lay outside the gene matches. There are 13 residues in the CDR3. This CDR3 is CSVMGTGPYEQYF. In DNA, the CDR3 is TGCAGCGTGATGGGGACAGGGCCCTACGAGCAGTACTTC.

The chain carries TRBV28 and TRBJ2-2; TRBD1 might be the D (5 bases). The CDR3 loop spans 15 amino acids. Trimming took off 5 bases at V and 7 bases at J, with 17 bases between the two ends. Per germline, CDR1 MDHEN and CDR2 SYDVKM. This CDR3 is CASSPSGQSIGELFF. CDR3 coding DNA: TGTGCCAGCAGTCCCTCTGGACAAAGTATCGGGGAGCTGTTTTTT.

V and J are TRBV4-2 and TRBJ1-2; 7 bases are shared with TRBD1. Germline values: CDR1 LGHNA, CDR2 YNFKEQ. The CDR3 spans 14 residues. The V segment lost 1 base and the J segment 8 bases; nucleotides outside the gene matches: 7. The CDR3 DNA sequence: TGTGCCAGCAGCCAAGGACAGGGAGAGTACGGCTACACCTTC. It yields the protein CASSQGQGEYGYTF.